A single sample is the source of the 14 T cell receptor beta chains below, sequenced in a study of cytomegalovirus exposure and HLA in healthy donors. PCR used 60 Vbeta primers and 13 Jbeta primers. Clones were read by immunoSEQ multiplex PCR, and TCRdb kept only the in-frame ones, dropping some. This sample has more than 80,000 clones, with about 70% found just once. The sequencing sample was made of PBMCs. These receptors all stem from a woman in her 50s in good health and CMV-seropositive.

This chain joins TRBV28 and TRBJ2-1; 7 positions agree with TRBD1. The germline V gene encodes CDR1 MDHEN and CDR2 SYDVKM. The CDR3 has 14 residues. As DNA, the CDR3 is TGTTCATGCGGCAGGGACAGAGCCGACGGTGAGCAGTTCTTC. It is translated as CSCGRDRADGEQFF.

This clone was recorded only once. This sequence joins TRBV2 and TRBJ2-3, with D perhaps TRBD2 (6 bases). CDR1 and CDR2 (germline): SNHLY, FYNNEI. V was trimmed by 2 bases and J by 0 bases, leaving 12 bases between them. The CDR3 spans 16 residues. Here the CDR3 reads CASSEWTGGSTDTQYF. The CDR3 DNA reads as TGTGCCAGCAGTGAATGGACCGGAGGGAGCACAGATACGCAGTATTTT.

The rearrangement uses TRBV5-1 and TRBJ2-2; D is unclear. Germline lookup yields CDR1 SGHRS and CDR2 YFSETQ. The CDR3 covers 14 residues. Trimming took 0 bases from V and 1 from J, leaving 4 bases between them. The CDR3 region has the DNA TGCGCCAGCAGCTTGGTCCTGAACACCGGGGAGCTGTTTTTT. It yields the protein CASSLVLNTGELFF. Full variable domain (missing parts from reference TRBV5-1 and TRBJ2-2): KAGVTQTPRYLIKTRGQQVTLSCSPISGHRSVSWYQQTPGQGLQFLFEYFSETQRNKGNFPGRFSGRQFSNSRSEMNVSTLELGDSALYLCASSLVLNTGELFFGEGSRLTVL.

V usage is TRBV6-1 and J usage is TRBJ1-5, with 9 nucleotides matching TRBD1. CDR1 is MNHNS, CDR2 SASEGT, per germline. Losses at the gene ends were 6 bases for V and 7 bases for J; bases not matched to a gene: 10. This CDR3 is 15 amino acids long. CDR3 protein: CASRPTGGKGQPQHF. The CDR3 DNA reads TGTGCCAGCAGACCAACAGGGGGCAAGGGACAGCCCCAGCATTTT.

This rearrangement joins TRBV9 to TRBJ1-2; D remains ambiguous. Germline V gives CDR1 SGDLS, CDR2 YYNGEE. The V end lost 0 bases, the J end lost 4 bases, and 13 bases lay between the germline ends. The CDR3 consists of 15 residues. The CDR3 coding sequence is TGTGCCAGCAGCGTAGATGGCACCCACGTCTATGGCTACACCTTC. Translation gives CASSVDGTHVYGYTF.

The chain has TRBV5-6 and TRBJ2-2, with D maybe TRBD2 (6 bases). From germline, CDR1 is SGHDT and CDR2 YYEEEE. The ends were cut back, 4 bases at V and 4 bases at J, with 8 bases in the middle. This CDR3 has 13 residues. The CDR3 region is CASSLGGTGELFF. CDR3 DNA: TGTGCCAGCAGCCTCGGGGGCACCGGGGAGCTGTTTTTT.

The gene calls are TRBV9 and TRBJ1-1; 7 bases agree with TRBD1. CDR3 size: 15 residues. The germline gives CDR1 SGDLS, CDR2 YYNGEE. Trimming cost V 0 bases and J 1 base; bases outside gene matches: 3. CDR3 sequence reads: CASSVDTGANTEAFF. CDR3 nucleotides: TGTGCCAGCAGCGTAGATACAGGGGCGAACACTGAAGCTTTCTTT.

CDR3: CASRGTGETYNEQFF. CDR3 DNA sequence: TGTGCCAGCAGAGGGACAGGGGAAACCTACAATGAGCAGTTCTTC. The rearrangement uses TRBV6-1 and TRBJ2-1; 10 bases align to TRBD1. Germline loops: CDR1 MNHNS, CDR2 SASEGT. This CDR3 spans 15 amino acids. V lost 6 bases and J lost 2; bases outside the gene matches: 4.

CDR3 bases: TGTGCCAGCATTGACAGGGCGTTACCCTTCGGTGAAAAACTGTTTTTT. It is translated as CASIDRALPFGEKLFF. The chain couples TRBV28 to TRBJ1-4, with 7 bases identical to TRBD1. This CDR3 is built from 16 residues. With 7 bases clipped from V and 7 bases from J, the junction kept 15 bases outside the gene matches. Germline values: CDR1 MDHEN, CDR2 SYDVKM.

In this sample, this clone turned up a few times. One end of the junction does not line up with germline, which may come from a read error. The chain uses TRBV7-9 and TRBJ2-3; a possible D gene is TRBD2 (6 bases). Germline V lookup: CDR1 SEHNR, CDR2 FQNEAQ (reference sequence). This CDR3 is built from 12 residues. The CDR3, as DNA: TGTGCCAGCAGCGAGACCGGGACTCGTGGGGATTTT. Its translation is CASSETGTRGDF.

The genes are TRBV9 and TRBJ2-1, with 12 bases matching TRBD2. The CDR3 length is 13 residues. The germline gives CDR1 SGDLS, CDR2 YYNGEE. V shed 4 bases and J 9 bases; nucleotides not matched to a gene: 2. The CDR3 spells CASSSTSGGEQFF. The CDR3, as DNA: TGTGCCAGCAGCTCGACTAGCGGGGGTGAGCAGTTCTTC.

The CDR3 DNA is TGTGCCAGCAGCCTCAGGGAATTGAACACTGAAGCTTTCTTT. Protein: CASSLRELNTEAFF. The gene calls are TRBV7-9 and TRBJ1-1, with TRBD1 as a possible D gene (5 bases). CDR3 length: 14 amino acids. Trimming pared 5 bases from V and 0 bases from J, leaving 10 bases between. From germline, CDR1 is SEHNR and CDR2 FQNEAQ (reference sequence).

The chain recombines TRBV5-4 with TRBJ1-6, with 7 positions matching TRBD1. V trimming: 0 bases; J trimming: 5 bases; junction bases outside the gene matches: 2. Germline V CDR1 and CDR2: SGHNT, YYREEE (reference sequence). The CDR3 runs to 15 residues. The CDR3 bases are TGTGCCAGCAGCTTGGGCGGGACAGATAATTCACCCCTCCACTTT. Its protein is CASSLGGTDNSPLHF.

This clone was observed a single time. The chain joins TRBV11-2 to TRBJ2-7, with 10 bases matching TRBD2. V was pared by 6 bases and J by 4 bases, with 15 bases of the junction left unmatched. The CDR3 consists of 17 residues. Germline V CDR1 and CDR2: SGHAT, FQNNGV. This CDR3 reads CASSSGYRLAGRYEQYF. The CDR3 nucleotides are TGTGCCAGCAGTTCAGGGTATCGACTAGCGGGCCGATACGAGCAGTACTTC.